This entry features one T cell receptor (beta chain) sequence. In this CDR3 the conserved last residue, phenylalanine or tryptophan, is missing, so a read error is likely. The template was RNA from unsorted bulk tissue. This non-tumor lung sample came from over 3 cm beyond the tumor edge. Between August and November 2014, newly diagnosed, chemotherapy-naive lung cancer patients underwent thoracic surgery in China. The sample is drawn from a study of tumor and adjacent non-tumor tissue in lung cancer. The library came from three nested PCR rounds adapted from ARM-PCR protocols. TCRdb reprocessed the multiplex PCR reads with MiXCR, giving one entry per CDR3 protein. The data contain about 43,000 distinct CDR3 sequences, around three fifths of them singletons. Unmatched junction bases numbered 18, after V lost 7 bases and J lost 7 bases. The CDR3 length is 16 residues. The germline V gene has CDR1 SGHDN and CDR2 FVKESK.

This sequence was found in a middle-aged man with non-small cell lung cancer. Sequences were obtained from distant non-tumor lung tissue. V gene TRBV14 combines with J gene TRBJ1-1, with 7 bases that match TRBD1. CDR3 in DNA: TGTGCCAGCAACCAGGGACCACAGGGGCGGCACAATGAAGCTTTCATT. The encoded protein is CASNQGPQGRHNEAFI.